The source of this T cell receptor (beta chain) is a study of blood T cell repertoires in COVID-19. At the level of the study: Sample material is recorded as cDNA or gDNA derived from T cells, B-cell-depleted T cells, or PBMCs.

This clone was found once. Study processing details: Reference gene primer amplification gave estimated nucleated cell counts. TCRdb keeps only in-frame clones here, not all; method: immunoSEQ multiplex PCR. V, J and clone size are those of that table, while D and trimming were read from the DNA. This sample has hundreds of thousands of clones, with 75% to 90% found just once. Participants were aged about 18 to 89 years, lived in roughly 23 US areas, and enrolled virtually. Germline assignment: CDR1 MGHRA and CDR2 YSYEKL. The CDR3 runs to 16 residues. Trimming at V came to 3 bases and at J to 3 bases, leaving 6 bases not matched to a gene.

Sequences were obtained from PBMCs or T cells enriched from blood (not recorded which). The rearrangement links TRBV4-1 to TRBJ1-5; 9 bases match TRBD1. The source is a woman aged 18-29 years who had recovered from COVID-19. For the CDR3, the DNA is TGCGCCAGCAGCCAGGCGACAGGGGGATCCAATCAGCCCCAGCATTTT. Translation: CASSQATGGSNQPQHF.